A selection of T cell receptor beta chains follows, all from one sample in a study of naive and memory T cell subsets. TCRdb analysed the UMI-ligation and nested PCR reads with MiXCR anew, one entry per CDR3 protein. The profile shows 98,000 or so distinct CDR3 sequences, about 10% of them singletons. Sequences were obtained from naive CD4+ T cells from blood. Every receptor here comes from a human donor in good health. Both conserved end residues are trimmed from each CDR3. Not every row has a clone size; where given, it reads once, few, many or a size class.

clone size: few
V gene: TRBV20-1
CDR3 protein: SLVGRTEEQY

clone size: few
V gene: TRBV29-1
CDR3 protein: SVVTGQGVLH

clone size: NA
V gene: TRBV29-1
CDR3 protein: SVTGGMGAYEQY

clone size: many
V gene: TRBV29-1
CDR3 protein: SVAWGNTGELF

clone size: NA
V gene: TRBV20-1
CDR3 protein: SAPNRRGSVGDEQY

clone size: few
V gene: TRBV19
CDR3 protein: ASSNRGVDTQY

clone size: many
V gene: TRBV7-9
CDR3 protein: ASSSTGGKDTQY

clone size: NA
V gene: TRBV27
CDR3 protein: ASSFTWGNTIY

clone size: NA
V gene: TRBV30
CDR3 protein: AWSRGLANEKLF

clone size: NA
V gene: TRBV3-1
CDR3 protein: ASSRYRAVNTEAF

clone size: NA
V gene: TRBV11-2
CDR3 protein: ASSPLGVTGGSYEQY

clone size: NA
V gene: TRBV12-3/TRBV12-4
CDR3 protein: ASSFGRGASYEQY

clone size: few
V gene: TRBV18
CDR3 protein: ASSLQGVGPEDEQF

clone size: many
V gene: TRBV6-5
CDR3 protein: ASRGTGNVEQF

clone size: many
V gene: TRBV29-1
CDR3 protein: STRDGTYEQY

clone size: NA
V gene: TRBV6-2/TRBV6-3
CDR3 protein: ASTSGTLGEKLF

clone size: many
V gene: TRBV20-1
CDR3 protein: SASQTPGTGMYEQY

clone size: few
V gene: TRBV7-3
CDR3 protein: ASSLSKNYGYT

clone size: few
V gene: TRBV6-5
CDR3 protein: ASSYTSTDTQY

clone size: NA
V gene: TRBV6-5
CDR3 protein: ASKDRGSSLAF

clone size: NA
V gene: TRBV1
CDR3 protein: TSSQEKGKGWLKANEKLF

clone size: many
V gene: TRBV28
CDR3 protein: ASSLLNEKLF

clone size: NA
V gene: TRBV6-5
CDR3 protein: ASRPTVSETQY

clone size: many
V gene: TRBV4-3
CDR3 protein: ASSQDRAQGYEQY

clone size: NA
V gene: TRBV15
CDR3 protein: ATSVGLAASDTQY

clone size: few
V gene: TRBV5-1
CDR3 protein: ASSLEVTETGNTIY

clone size: few
V gene: TRBV6-5
CDR3 protein: ASRPPRQNSPLH

clone size: many
V gene: TRBV11-2
CDR3 protein: ASSLTGYEQY

clone size: few
V gene: TRBV7-6
CDR3 protein: ASSSPSTGELF

clone size: many
V gene: TRBV4-3
CDR3 protein: ASSQVSYATQY

clone size: NA
V gene: TRBV28
CDR3 protein: ASSAGGSSKNIQY